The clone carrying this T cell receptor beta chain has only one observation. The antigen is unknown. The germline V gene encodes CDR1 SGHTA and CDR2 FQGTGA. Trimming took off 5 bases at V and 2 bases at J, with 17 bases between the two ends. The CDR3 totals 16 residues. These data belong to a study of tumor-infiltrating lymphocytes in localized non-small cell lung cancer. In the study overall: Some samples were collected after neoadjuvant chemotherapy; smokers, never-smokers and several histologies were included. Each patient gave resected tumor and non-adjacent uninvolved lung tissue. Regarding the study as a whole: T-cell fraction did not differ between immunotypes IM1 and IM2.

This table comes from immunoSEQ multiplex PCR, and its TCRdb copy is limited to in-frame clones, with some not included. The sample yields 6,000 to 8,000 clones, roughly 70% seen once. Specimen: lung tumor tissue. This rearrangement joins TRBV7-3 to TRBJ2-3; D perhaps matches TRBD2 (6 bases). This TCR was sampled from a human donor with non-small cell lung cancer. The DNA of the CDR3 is TGTGCCAGCAGCGTACAATCCGGAGGGTACACAGATACGCAGTATTTT. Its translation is CASSVQSGGYTDTQYF.